This T cell receptor beta chain was identified during a study of technical replicates of blood from a handful of donors. The CDR3 spans 15 residues. The V gene's germline CDR1 is SGHAT and CDR2 FQDESV (reference sequence). Trimming cost V 1 base and J 4 bases; bases outside gene matches: 5. Here immunoSEQ multiplex PCR was the method, and the copy in TCRdb shows in-frame clones only, minus some. The repertoire consists of 100,000 or so clones, with nearly 97% occurring once and the leading ten covering about 0.21%. Material: T cells isolated from PBMCs. The chain couples TRBV11-1 to TRBJ1-1; 8 bases are shared with TRBD1. This TCR derives from a human donor in good health. As DNA, the CDR3 is TGTGCCAGCAGCTTAGGGACAGGGTTGGGCACTGAAGCTTTCTTT. It translates to CASSLGTGLGTEAFF.